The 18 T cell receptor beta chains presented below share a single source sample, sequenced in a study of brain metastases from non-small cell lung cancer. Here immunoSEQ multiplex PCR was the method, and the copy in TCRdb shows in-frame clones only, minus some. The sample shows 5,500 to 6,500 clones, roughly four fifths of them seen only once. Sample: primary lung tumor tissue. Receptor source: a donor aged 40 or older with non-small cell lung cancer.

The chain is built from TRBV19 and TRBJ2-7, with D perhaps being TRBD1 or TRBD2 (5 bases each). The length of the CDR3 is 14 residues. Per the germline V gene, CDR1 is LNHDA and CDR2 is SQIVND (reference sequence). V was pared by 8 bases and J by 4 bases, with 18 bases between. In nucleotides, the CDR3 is TGTGCCAGTTCCCCGGGACGGATACCTTACGAGCAGTACTTC. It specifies CASSPGRIPYEQYF.

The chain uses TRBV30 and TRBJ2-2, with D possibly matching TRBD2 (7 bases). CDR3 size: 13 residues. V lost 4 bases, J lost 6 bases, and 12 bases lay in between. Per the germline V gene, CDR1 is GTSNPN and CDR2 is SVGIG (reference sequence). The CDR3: CAWNWEGAGELFF. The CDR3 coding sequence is TGTGCCTGGAATTGGGAGGGGGCCGGGGAGCTGTTTTTT.

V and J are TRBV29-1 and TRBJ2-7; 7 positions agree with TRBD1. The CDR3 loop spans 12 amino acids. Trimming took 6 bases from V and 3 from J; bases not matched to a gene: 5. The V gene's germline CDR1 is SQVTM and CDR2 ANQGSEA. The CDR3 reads CSVIQGNYEQYF. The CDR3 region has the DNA TGCAGCGTGATACAGGGGAACTACGAGCAGTACTTC.

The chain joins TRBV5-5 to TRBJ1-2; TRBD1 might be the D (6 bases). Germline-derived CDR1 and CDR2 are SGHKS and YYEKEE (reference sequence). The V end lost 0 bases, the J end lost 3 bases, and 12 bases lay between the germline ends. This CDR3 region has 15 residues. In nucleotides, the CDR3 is TGTGCCAGCAGCTTGGCCCCACAGGGAGACTATGGCTACACCTTC. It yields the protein CASSLAPQGDYGYTF.

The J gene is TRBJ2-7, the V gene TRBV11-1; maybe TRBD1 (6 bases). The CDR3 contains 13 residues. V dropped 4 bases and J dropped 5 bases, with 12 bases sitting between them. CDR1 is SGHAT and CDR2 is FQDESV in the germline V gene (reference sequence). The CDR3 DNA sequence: TGTGCCAGCAGCTCACAGGGTACCCACGAGCAGTACTTC. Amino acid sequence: CASSSQGTHEQYF.

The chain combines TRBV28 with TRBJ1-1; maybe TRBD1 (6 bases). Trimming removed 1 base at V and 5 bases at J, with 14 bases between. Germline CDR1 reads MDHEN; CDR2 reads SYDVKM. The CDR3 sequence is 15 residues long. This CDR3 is CASSLSGGWRTEAFF. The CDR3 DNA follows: TGTGCCAGCAGTTTATCGGGGGGCTGGAGGACTGAAGCTTTCTTT.

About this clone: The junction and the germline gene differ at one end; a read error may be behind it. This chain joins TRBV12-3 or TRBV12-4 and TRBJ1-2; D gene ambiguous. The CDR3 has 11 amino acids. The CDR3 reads CASSLMGGYTF. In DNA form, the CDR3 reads TGTGCCAGCAGTTTAATGGGCGGCTACACTTTC.

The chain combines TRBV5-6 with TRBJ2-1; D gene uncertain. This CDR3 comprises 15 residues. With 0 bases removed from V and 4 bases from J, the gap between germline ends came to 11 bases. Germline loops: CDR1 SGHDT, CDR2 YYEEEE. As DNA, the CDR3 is TGTGCCAGCAGCTTGGTAGGGCAAGGGTACAATGAGCAGTTCTTC. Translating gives CASSLVGQGYNEQFF. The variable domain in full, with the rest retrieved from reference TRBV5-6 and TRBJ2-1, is DAGVTQSPTHLIKTRGQQVTLRCSPKSGHDTVSWYQQALGQGPQFIFQYYEEEERQRGNFPDRFSGHQFPNYSSELNVNALLLGDSALYLCASSLVGQGYNEQFFGPGTRLTVL.

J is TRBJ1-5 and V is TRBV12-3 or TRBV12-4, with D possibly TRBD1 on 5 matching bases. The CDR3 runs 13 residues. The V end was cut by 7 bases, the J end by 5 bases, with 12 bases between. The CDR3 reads CASKAGRYQPQHF. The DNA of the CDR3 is TGTGCCAGCAAGGCAGGGCGCTATCAGCCCCAGCATTTT.

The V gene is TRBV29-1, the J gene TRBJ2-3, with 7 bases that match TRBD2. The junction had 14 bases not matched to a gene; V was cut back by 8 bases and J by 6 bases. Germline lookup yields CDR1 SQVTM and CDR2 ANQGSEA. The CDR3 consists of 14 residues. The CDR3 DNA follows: TGCAGCATTGGCGGGAGTGGCAGGTTGGATACGCAGTATTTT. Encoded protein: CSIGGSGRLDTQYF.

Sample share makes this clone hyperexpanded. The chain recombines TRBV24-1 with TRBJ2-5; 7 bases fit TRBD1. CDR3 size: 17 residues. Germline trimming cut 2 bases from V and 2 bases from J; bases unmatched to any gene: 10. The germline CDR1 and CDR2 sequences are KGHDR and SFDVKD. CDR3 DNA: TGTGCCACCAGTGATTGGAGCCGGGACAGAGGACAAGAGACCCAGTACTTC. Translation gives CATSDWSRDRGQETQYF.

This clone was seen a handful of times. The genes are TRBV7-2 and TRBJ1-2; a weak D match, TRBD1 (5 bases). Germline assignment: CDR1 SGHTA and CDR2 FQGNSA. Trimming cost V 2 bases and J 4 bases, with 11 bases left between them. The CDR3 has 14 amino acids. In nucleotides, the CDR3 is TGTGCCAGCAGCTTATCAAGGACATCCTATGGCTACACCTTC. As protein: CASSLSRTSYGYTF.

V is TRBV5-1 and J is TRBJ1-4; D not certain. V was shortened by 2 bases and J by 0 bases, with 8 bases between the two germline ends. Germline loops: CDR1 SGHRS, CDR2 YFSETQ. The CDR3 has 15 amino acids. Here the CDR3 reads CASSLGSSTNEKLFF. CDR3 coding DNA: TGCGCCAGCAGCTTAGGCAGCTCAACTAATGAAAAACTGTTTTTT.

This chain's CDR3 is CASSPFGRGSYNEQFF. CDR3 nucleotides: TGTGCCAGCAGCCCATTCGGGAGGGGCTCCTACAATGAGCAGTTCTTC. The V call is TRBV9, the J call TRBJ2-1; 8 positions agree with TRBD2. CDR1 and CDR2 (germline): SGDLS, YYNGEE. CDR3 length: 16 residues. J gave up 0 bases and V 4 bases, and 6 bases lay outside the gene matches.

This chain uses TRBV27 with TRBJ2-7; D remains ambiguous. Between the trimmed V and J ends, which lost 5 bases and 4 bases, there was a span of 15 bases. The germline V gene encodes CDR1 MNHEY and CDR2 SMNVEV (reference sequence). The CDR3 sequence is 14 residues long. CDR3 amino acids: CASSPWEQLYEQYF. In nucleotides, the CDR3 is TGTGCCAGCAGTCCCTGGGAACAGTTATACGAGCAGTACTTC.

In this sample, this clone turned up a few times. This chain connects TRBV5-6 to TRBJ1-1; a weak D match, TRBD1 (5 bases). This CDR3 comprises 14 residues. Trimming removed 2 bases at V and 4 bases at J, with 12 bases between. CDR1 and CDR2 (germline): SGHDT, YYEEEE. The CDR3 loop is CASSLVGPTTEAFF. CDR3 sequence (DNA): TGTGCCAGCAGCTTAGTGGGGCCGACCACTGAAGCTTTCTTT. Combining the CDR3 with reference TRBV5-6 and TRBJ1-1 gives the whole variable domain DAGVTQSPTHLIKTRGQQVTLRCSPKSGHDTVSWYQQALGQGPQFIFQYYEEEERQRGNFPDRFSGHQFPNYSSELNVNALLLGDSALYLCASSLVGPTTEAFFGQGTRLTVV.

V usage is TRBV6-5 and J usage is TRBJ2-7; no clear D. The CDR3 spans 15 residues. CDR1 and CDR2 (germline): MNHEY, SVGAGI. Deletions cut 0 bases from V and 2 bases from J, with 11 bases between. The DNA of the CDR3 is TGTGCCAGCAGTTACTCGCGGTCATACGCCTACGAGCAGTACTTC. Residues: CASSYSRSYAYEQYF.

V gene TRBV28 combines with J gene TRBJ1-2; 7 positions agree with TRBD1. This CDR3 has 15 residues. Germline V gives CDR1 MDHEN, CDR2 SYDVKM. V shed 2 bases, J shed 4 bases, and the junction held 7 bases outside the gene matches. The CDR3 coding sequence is TGTGCCAGCAGTTTAACAGGGGCTGGGAGCTATGGCTACACCTTC. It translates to CASSLTGAGSYGYTF.